This TCR beta chain was observed in a study of T-cell reconstitution after alpha-beta-depleted transplantation in children. Unique molecular identifiers featured in how the TCRbeta library was prepared. In TCRdb, the PCR reads were re-called with MiXCR into one record per CDR3 protein. The repertoire includes just over 950,000 distinct CDR3 sequences, about 30% of them detected once, and under 30% sits in the top ten. Germline CDR1 reads LNHNV; CDR2 reads YYDKDF (reference sequence). The CDR3 length is 14 residues. Between the trimmed V and J ends, which lost 1 base and 5 bases, there was a span of 9 bases. This clonotype turned up a few times.

The V gene is TRBV15, the J gene TRBJ1-5; D gene ambiguous. Source: PBMCs, mostly from graft donor cells, taken 360 days after TCRalphabeta/CD19-depleted stem cell transplant. The origin of this receptor is a boy under three years old who had a stem cell transplant for SCID, so the T cells may come from the graft donor. CDR3 loop: CATSRGVLYQPQHF. The CDR3 nucleotides read TGTGCCACCAGCAGAGGTGTGTTATATCAGCCCCAGCATTTT.